This T cell receptor beta chain came from a study of blood T cell repertoires in COVID-19. Whole-study context: Acute and convalescent COVID-19 specimens originated in the United States, Italy and Spain. PBMCs, B-cell-depleted T cells, or T cells provided the cDNA or gDNA that made up the material.

Original processing methods: Estimates of nucleated cell counts were drawn from the amplification of reference gene primers. Method: immunoSEQ multiplex PCR; TCRdb's copy keeps in-frame clones and lacks some. V and J calls and clone size come straight from that table; D and trimming were deduced from the DNA. Here the sample spans more than 150,000 clones, 80% to 90% being singletons. Self-reported history from a screening survey and questionnaire set each donor's cohort. Germline lookup yields CDR1 SGHVS and CDR2 FQNEAQ. CDR3 size: 16 residues. J was trimmed by 5 bases and V by 6 bases; bases with no gene match: 8.

Sequencing used PBMCs or T cells enriched from blood (not recorded which). The chain has TRBV7-8 and TRBJ2-2, with 11 bases identical to TRBD1. The clonotype originates from a man in his forties or fifties who had recovered from COVID-19. CDR3 sequence reads: CASRPPGQGVTGELFF. CDR3 DNA: TGTGCCAGCAGACCTCCGGGACAGGGGGTAACCGGGGAGCTGTTTTTT. Filled out from reference TRBV7-8 and TRBJ2-2, the complete variable domain reads GAGVSQSPRYKVAKRGQDVALRCDPISGHVSLFWYQQALGQGPEFLTYFQNEAQLDKSGLPSDRFFAERPEGSVSTLKIQRTQQEDSAVYLCASRPPGQGVTGELFFGEGSRLTVL.